This TCR beta chain appears in the sequencing data of a study of healthy donors' naive CD4 and CD8 T cells. For the study at large: TCR alpha primers covered all functional IMGT alpha gene variants.

Germline trimming cut 0 bases from V and 4 bases from J; bases unmatched to any gene: 13. The CDR3 runs to 18 residues. Germline V gene data show CDR1 as MNHEY and CDR2 as SVGAGI. Naive CD4+ cells were sorted as CD4+CD8-CD45RO-CD45RA+; naive CD8+ as CD8+CD4-CD45RA+CD27bright. Each TCR library used around 500 ng of total RNA and a linear amplification protocol. TCRdb reanalysed the reads using MiXCR and keeps one entry per CDR3 protein. This repertoire shows around 200,000 distinct CDR3 sequences, over 60% found once; its top ten account for roughly 2.3%. As regards this clonotype: Its antigen is undetermined.

General study results and limits: Naive CD4+ and CD8+ cells reportedly differed in usage of most V and J genes.

The source is a pool of human donors in good health; the sample pools cells from several healthy donors. The rearrangement joins TRBV6-5 to TRBJ1-1; 8 bases fit TRBD1. Sample: naive CD4+ and CD8+ T cells sorted from blood, pooled from several donors. CDR3 bases: TGTGCCAGCAGTTACTCTTTCAGGGGGCGCGGGTTGGGCACTGAAGCTTTCTTT. It is translated as CASSYSFRGRGLGTEAFF.